A single sample gave rise to the 29 T cell receptor beta chains below, sequenced in a study of blood T cell repertoires in COVID-19. Assay: immunoSEQ multiplex PCR; the TCRdb copy retains only in-frame clones and omits some. This sample has more than 300,000 clones, with 90% found just once. The sequenced material came from PBMCs or T cells enriched from blood (not recorded which). These receptors came from a woman in her thirties who had been exposed to COVID-19.

The chain joins TRBV24-1 to TRBJ2-3, with D perhaps matching TRBD2 (5 bases). Per the germline V gene, CDR1 is KGHDR and CDR2 is SFDVKD. The length of the CDR3 is 17 residues. V shed 4 bases and J shed 4 bases, with 20 bases lying between them. The CDR3 region has the DNA TGTGCCACCAGTGACCTCCCTCCGGGATCGGTTCCAGATACGCAGTATTTT. Amino acids: CATSDLPPGSVPDTQYF.

This clone has a count of ten or more. This chain uses TRBV4-1 with TRBJ2-5; 7 nucleotides align to TRBD1. Germline V gene lookup returns CDR1 MGHRA and CDR2 YSYEKL. With 4 bases clipped from V and 2 bases from J, the junction kept 7 bases outside the gene matches. The CDR3 has 15 residues. CDR3 in amino acids: CASSRIPRGQETQYF. The CDR3 coding sequence is TGCGCCAGCAGCCGAATCCCCAGGGGGCAAGAGACCCAGTACTTC.

The chain uses TRBV6-6 and TRBJ1-3, with TRBD1 as a possible D gene (6 bases). Germline V gene data show CDR1 as MNHNY and CDR2 as SVGAGI (reference sequence). Deletions cut 7 bases from V and 1 base from J, with 11 bases between. CDR3 size: 14 residues. As DNA, the CDR3 is TGTGCCAGCAAGGACACAGGGTCTGGAAACACCATATATTTT. It yields the protein CASKDTGSGNTIYF.

J is TRBJ2-1 and V is TRBV6-1; possible D gene TRBD2, 6 bases. CDR3 length equals 17 residues. In germline, CDR1 is MNHNS, CDR2 SASEGT. The V gene lost 1 base and the J gene lost 7 bases, with 20 bases spanning the gap. The CDR3 coding sequence is TGTGCCAGCAGTGAAGGTTTGGGCGGGGCCAGACTAAATGAGCAGTTCTTC. This translates into CASSEGLGGARLNEQFF.

The genes are TRBV15 and TRBJ1-5, with 7 positions matching TRBD1. V was pared by 4 bases and J by 2 bases, with 8 bases of the junction left unmatched. Looked up from germline, CDR1 is LNHNV and CDR2 is YYDKDF (reference sequence). The CDR3 loop spans 16 amino acids. DNA for the CDR3: TGTGCCACCAGCAAAGACAGGGAGGCAGGCAATCAGCCCCAGCATTTT. Translated: CATSKDREAGNQPQHF.

This CDR3 is CASSVDTDEQYF. The CDR3 nucleotides read TGTGCCAGCAGCGTAGACACCGACGAGCAGTACTTC. This chain uses TRBV9 with TRBJ2-7; no clear D. There are 12 residues in the CDR3. The germline V gene encodes CDR1 SGDLS and CDR2 YYNGEE. Between the trimmed V and J ends, which lost 0 bases and 5 bases, there was a span of 6 bases.

This clone came up once. The chain employs TRBV18 and TRBJ1-1, with D maybe TRBD1 (5 bases). CDR3 length equals 13 residues. V lost 2 bases and J 3 bases, leaving 7 bases between the germline ends. The germline V gene encodes CDR1 KGHSH and CDR2 LQKENI. The chain's CDR3 is CASSPGADTEAFF. DNA of the CDR3: TGTGCCAGCTCACCAGGGGCGGACACTGAAGCTTTCTTT.

This clone was detected once. V and J are TRBV20-1 and TRBJ1-5; D remains unclear. V was shortened by 6 bases and J by 9 bases, with 12 bases between the two germline ends. The CDR3 loop spans 11 amino acids. CDR1 and CDR2 (germline): DFQATT, SNEGSKA (reference sequence). CDR3 nucleotides: TGCAGTGCCCGAGGGAGTGGGCCCCAGCATTTT. Its translation is CSARGSGPQHF.

The V call is TRBV21-1, the J call TRBJ1-4; whether TRBD1, the table's D call, matches the DNA was not checked. TRBV21-1 represents a pseudogene. The CDR3 length is 17 residues. Here the CDR3 DNA reads TGTGCCAGCAGCAACTGGCCCTTACAGGGGTCTAATGAAAAACTGTTTTTT. This gives the protein CASSNWPLQGSNEKLFF.

The rearrangement joins TRBV27 to TRBJ1-3; tentatively, D is TRBD1 (5 bases). Germline CDR1 and CDR2: MNHEY and SMNVEV (reference sequence). V dropped 1 base and J dropped 0 bases, with 13 bases sitting between them. This CDR3 region has 17 residues. The CDR3: CASSLWGPGYSGNTIYF. The CDR3 nucleotides read TGTGCCAGCAGTTTATGGGGCCCGGGTTACTCTGGAAACACCATATATTTT.

This clone was detected a few times. The rearrangement joins TRBV16 to TRBJ1-1, with unresolved D. The CDR3 is 14 amino acids. Germline V gene sequence: CDR1 KGHSY, CDR2 FQNENV. V lost 1 base and J lost 3, with 9 bases in between. CDR3 nucleotides: TGTGCCAGCAGCCAATTTCTTCCGGACACTGAAGCTTTCTTT. Translated: CASSQFLPDTEAFF.

CDR3 loop: CASSYGRTTDEKLFF. The DNA of the CDR3 is TGTGCCAGCAGTTACGGTCGCACTACGGATGAAAAACTGTTTTTT. The chain is built from TRBV6-5 and TRBJ1-4; D unresolved. CDR1 and CDR2 from the germline V gene are MNHEY and SVGAGI. V was pared by 2 bases and J by 6 bases, with 13 bases between. The CDR3 has 15 residues.

This chain connects TRBV7-2 to TRBJ1-5, with a weak D call TRBD1 (5 bases). Germline V gene data show CDR1 as SGHTA and CDR2 as FQGNSA. V lost 2 bases, J lost 3 bases, and 14 bases lay in between. This CDR3 is 16 amino acids long. CDR3 amino acids: CASSLFGGGANQPQHF. CDR3 nucleotide sequence: TGTGCCAGCAGCTTATTTGGGGGGGGAGCCAATCAGCCCCAGCATTTT.

The chain joins TRBV27 to TRBJ2-3; D may be TRBD2 (6 bases). V was shortened by 0 bases and J by 0 bases, with 10 bases between the two germline ends. This CDR3 spans 16 amino acids. CDR1 is MNHEY, CDR2 SMNVEV, per germline (reference sequence). CDR3 region: CASSLSPGTSTDTQYF. CDR3 in DNA: TGTGCCAGCAGTTTATCACCGGGGACTAGCACAGATACGCAGTATTTT.

This chain joins TRBV7-2 and TRBJ1-1, with D possibly TRBD1 on 5 matching bases. CDR1 and CDR2 (germline): SGHTA, FQGNSA. This CDR3 has 12 residues. The V and J ends lost 2 bases and 10 bases respectively, with 11 bases between them. The DNA of the CDR3 is TGTGCCAGCAGCTTACGGCAGGGCACAGCTTTCTTT. Its protein product is CASSLRQGTAFF.

This chain uses TRBV10-2 with TRBJ1-2; 7 nucleotides agree with TRBD1. There are 13 residues in the CDR3. V trimming: 2 bases; J trimming: 8 bases; junction bases outside the gene matches: 5. Germline values: CDR1 WSHSY, CDR2 SAAADI. The chain's CDR3 is CASSEDRAKGYTF. CDR3 bases: TGCGCCAGCAGTGAGGACAGGGCGAAGGGCTACACCTTC.

The V call is TRBV6-2 or TRBV6-3, the J call TRBJ1-2, with 7 bases aligning to TRBD1. V lost 6 bases, J lost 13 bases, and 23 bases stayed unmatched. This CDR3 region has 16 residues. CDR1 is MNHEY and CDR2 is SVGEGT in the germline V gene. CDR3 loop: CASSFVLQGNRFLSTF. The CDR3, as DNA: TGTGCCAGCAGCTTCGTATTACAGGGGAATCGGTTTCTCAGCACCTTC.

The gene calls are TRBV12-3 or TRBV12-4 and TRBJ1-3; D possibly corresponds to TRBD1 (6 bases). V lost 6 bases to trimming and J lost 12 bases, with 12 bases between them. CDR3 length equals 11 residues. The CDR3 reads CASSPGGLIYF. CDR3 DNA: TGTGCCAGCAGCCCCGGGGGGCTCATATATTTT.

The chain combines TRBV10-3 with TRBJ2-3, with 12 bases lining up with TRBD2. CDR3 size: 15 residues. Germline CDR1 and CDR2: ENHRY and SYGVKD. V dropped 8 bases and J dropped 2; count of bases not matched to a gene: 5. Written as DNA, the CDR3 is TGTGCCATCCGTTCTAGCGGGGGGGACACAGATACGCAGTATTTT. Protein: CAIRSSGGDTDTQYF.

In its sample, this clone was seen a few times. The CDR3 sequence is CASGPYGTSYTF. The CDR3 bases are TGTGCCAGCGGTCCCTATGGGACAAGCTACACCTTC. V gene TRBV14 combines with J gene TRBJ1-2; D is possibly TRBD1 (6 bases). Looked up from germline, CDR1 is SGHDN and CDR2 is FVKESK. V lost 8 bases and J lost 9, with 16 bases in between. The CDR3 loop spans 12 amino acids.

The V call is TRBV3-1 (or the pseudogene TRBV3-2), the J call TRBJ1-3; possible D gene TRBD1, 6 bases. The CDR3 is 16 residues long. Trimming shortened V by 6 bases and J by 3 bases, and 18 bases separated the two germline ends. Germline V gives CDR1 LGHDT, CDR2 YNNKEL (reference sequence). DNA of the CDR3: TGTGCCAGCAGGTCTCAACAGGGTCTGGGTGGAAACACCATATATTTT. This translates into CASRSQQGLGGNTIYF.

The gene calls are TRBV25-1 and TRBJ1-2, with 8 bases identical to TRBD1. CDR3 length equals 13 residues. V shed 5 bases and J 2 bases; nucleotides not matched to a gene: 1. CDR1 and CDR2 from the germline V gene are MGHDK and SYGVNS. The CDR3 DNA is TGTGCCAGCAGTACAGGGGGAAACTATGGCTACACCTTC. Translation gives CASSTGGNYGYTF.

V gene TRBV18 combines with J gene TRBJ1-1; the D gene is possibly TRBD1 (6 bases). Per the germline V gene, CDR1 is KGHSH and CDR2 is LQKENI. Trimming cost V 6 bases and J 5 bases, with 13 bases left between them. The length of the CDR3 is 13 residues. This chain's CDR3 is CASSTQGSTEAFF. Written as DNA, the CDR3 is TGTGCCAGCTCGACACAGGGATCAACTGAAGCTTTCTTT.

This clone was seen just once. CDR3 region: CASSPGLAGPLGETQYF. As DNA, the CDR3 is TGTGCCAGCAGCCCCGGACTAGCGGGGCCTCTTGGCGAGACCCAGTACTTC. This chain joins TRBV5-5 and TRBJ2-5, with 12 nucleotides matching TRBD2. From germline, CDR1 is SGHKS and CDR2 YYEKEE (reference sequence). Trimming took 4 bases from V and 5 from J; bases not matched to a gene: 12. The CDR3 has 17 amino acids.

CDR3 residues: CASSLAPLSYNSPLHF. CDR3 sequence (DNA): TGTGCCAGCAGCTTAGCTCCCCTCTCCTATAATTCACCCCTCCACTTT. The chain has TRBV7-9 and TRBJ1-6; D not certain. The germline gives CDR1 SEHNR, CDR2 FQNEAQ (reference sequence). V was cut by 0 bases and J by 0 bases, with 6 bases left in between. This CDR3 has 16 amino acids.

This chain uses TRBV12-3 or TRBV12-4 with TRBJ2-7, with 9 nucleotides matching TRBD1. V gave up 8 bases and J gave up 4 bases; unmatched junction bases: 6. The CDR3 consists of 13 residues. The CDR3 is CASRRGTGYEQYF. The DNA for the CDR3 is TGTGCCAGCCGTCGAGGGACAGGGTACGAGCAGTACTTC.

The V call is TRBV18, the J call TRBJ1-5; D remains ambiguous. The CDR3 has 14 amino acids. CDR1 is KGHSH and CDR2 is LQKENI in the germline V gene. V was trimmed by 2 bases and J by 7 bases, leaving 12 bases between them. For the CDR3, the DNA is TGTGCCAGCTCACCATTGGAGCAAAAGCAGCCCCAGCATTTT. Its protein product is CASSPLEQKQPQHF.

V usage is TRBV3-1 (or the pseudogene TRBV3-2) and J usage is TRBJ1-1; 7 bases map to TRBD1. Germline CDR1 LGHDT, CDR2 YNNKEL (reference sequence). The junction had 8 bases not matched to a gene; V was cut back by 5 bases and J by 5 bases. CDR3 length: 14 residues. CDR3 amino acids: CASSSHDRETEAFF. The CDR3 bases are TGTGCCAGCAGCTCCCACGACAGGGAGACTGAAGCTTTCTTT.

J is TRBJ1-4 and V is TRBV12-3 or TRBV12-4; no firm D call. Trimming removed 6 bases at V and 10 bases at J, with 12 bases between. This CDR3 contains 12 residues. The CDR3 loop is CASSPAGGKLFF. DNA of the CDR3: TGTGCCAGCAGCCCCGCGGGTGGAAAACTGTTTTTT.